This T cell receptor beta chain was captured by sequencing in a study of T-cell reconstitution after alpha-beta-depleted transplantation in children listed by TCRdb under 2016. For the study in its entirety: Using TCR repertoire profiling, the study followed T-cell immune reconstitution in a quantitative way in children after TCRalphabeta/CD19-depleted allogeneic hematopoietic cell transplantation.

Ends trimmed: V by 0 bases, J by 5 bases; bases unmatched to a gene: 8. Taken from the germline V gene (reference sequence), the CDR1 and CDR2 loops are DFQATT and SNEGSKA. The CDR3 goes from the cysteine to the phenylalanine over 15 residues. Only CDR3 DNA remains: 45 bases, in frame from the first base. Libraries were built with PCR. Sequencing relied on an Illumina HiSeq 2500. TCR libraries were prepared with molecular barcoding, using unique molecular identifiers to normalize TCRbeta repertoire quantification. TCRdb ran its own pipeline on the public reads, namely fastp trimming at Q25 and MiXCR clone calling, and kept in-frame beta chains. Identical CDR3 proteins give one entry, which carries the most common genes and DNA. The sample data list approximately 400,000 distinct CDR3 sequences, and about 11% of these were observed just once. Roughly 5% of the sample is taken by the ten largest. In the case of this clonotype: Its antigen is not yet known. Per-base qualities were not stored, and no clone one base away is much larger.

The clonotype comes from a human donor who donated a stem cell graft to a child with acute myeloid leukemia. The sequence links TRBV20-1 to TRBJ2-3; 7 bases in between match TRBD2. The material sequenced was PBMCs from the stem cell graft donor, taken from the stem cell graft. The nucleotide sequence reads TGCAGTGCTAGAGACCCGCGGGAGACCCTAGATACGCAGTATTTT. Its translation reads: CSARDPRETLDTQYF.